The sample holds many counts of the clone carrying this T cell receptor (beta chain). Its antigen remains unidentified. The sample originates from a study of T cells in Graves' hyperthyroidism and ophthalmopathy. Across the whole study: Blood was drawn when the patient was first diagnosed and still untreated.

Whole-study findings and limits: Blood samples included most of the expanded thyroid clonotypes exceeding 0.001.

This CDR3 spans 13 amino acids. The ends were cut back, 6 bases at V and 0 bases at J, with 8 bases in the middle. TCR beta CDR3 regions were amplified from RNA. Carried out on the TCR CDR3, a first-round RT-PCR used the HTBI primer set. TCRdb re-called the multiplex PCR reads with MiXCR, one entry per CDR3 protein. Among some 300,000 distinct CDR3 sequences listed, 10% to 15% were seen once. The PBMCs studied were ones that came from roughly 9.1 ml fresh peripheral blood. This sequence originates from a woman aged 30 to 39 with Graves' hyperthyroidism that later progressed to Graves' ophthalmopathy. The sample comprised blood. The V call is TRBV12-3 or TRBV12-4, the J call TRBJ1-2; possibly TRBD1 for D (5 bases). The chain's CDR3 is CASSLDTNYGYTF. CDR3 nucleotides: TGTGCCAGCAGCCTGGACACTAACTATGGCTACACCTTC.